The next 21 T cell receptor beta chains were all read from a single sample in a study of radiation and T cells in renal cell carcinoma. Repertoires were generated with immunoSEQ multiplex PCR, while TCRdb's copy carries only in-frame clones and drops some. This sample carries more than 15,000 clones, less than 65% of them seen once, and the ten largest clones take 10% to 15%. Documented treatment: 15 Gy SBRT to primary tumor, nephrectomy 4 weeks later. The sample here was tumor tissue, taken from a patient whose treatment included radiotherapy and nephrectomy. These receptors were taken from a man aged 50 or older with renal cell carcinoma.

This clone was recorded a few times. The gene calls are TRBV7-9 and TRBJ1-2, with D uncertain. The CDR3 extends over 12 amino acids. The germline CDR1 and CDR2 sequences are SEHNR and FQNEAQ (reference sequence). V was trimmed by 3 bases and J by 7 bases, leaving 9 bases between them. The CDR3 sequence: CASSFRTSGYTF. CDR3 DNA: TGTGCCAGCAGCTTCCGAACATCTGGCTACACCTTC.

The chain links TRBV7-2 to TRBJ2-3, with unresolved D. The germline V gene has CDR1 SGHTA and CDR2 FQGNSA. V was cut by 0 bases and J by 4 bases, with 5 bases left in between. CDR3 length equals 13 residues. Written as DNA, the CDR3 is TGTGCCAGCAGCTTAGCTGGACCAGATACGCAGTATTTT. Amino acids: CASSLAGPDTQYF.

The rearrangement links TRBV6-6 to TRBJ1-5; tentatively, D is TRBD1 (6 bases). There are 15 residues in the CDR3. Trimming removed 7 bases from V and 0 bases from J, with 13 bases in between. Germline V gene lookup returns CDR1 MNHNY and CDR2 SVGAGI (reference sequence). The CDR3 loop reads CASIRGDNSNQPQHF. The CDR3 region has the DNA TGTGCCAGCATAAGGGGGGATAATAGCAATCAGCCCCAGCATTTT.

The chain recombines TRBV6-5 with TRBJ1-4; D unresolved. Trimming cost V 3 bases and J 0 bases, with 11 bases left between them. Germline V gives CDR1 MNHEY, CDR2 SVGAGI. This CDR3 region has 16 residues. CDR3 sequence reads: CASSYQRDPTNEKLFF. The CDR3 DNA sequence: TGTGCCAGCAGTTATCAAAGGGATCCAACTAATGAAAAACTGTTTTTT.

This clone occurred once. This chain joins TRBV6-1 and TRBJ1-1, with 9 bases that match TRBD1. The CDR3 consists of 16 residues. The V and J ends lost 2 bases and 4 bases, in that order; junction bases with no gene match: 8. Germline CDR1 and CDR2: MNHNS and SASEGT. The CDR3 DNA reads TGTGCCAGCAGTGAATGGGGACAGGGCTTGGCCACTGAAGCTTTCTTT. It specifies CASSEWGQGLATEAFF.

The CDR3 sequence: CASRGLSQGPQETQYF. The CDR3 region has the DNA TGTGCCAGTAGGGGCCTCTCTCAGGGACCTCAAGAGACCCAGTACTTC. The chain couples TRBV19 to TRBJ2-5; either TRBD1 or TRBD2 may supply D (5 bases each). The length of the CDR3 is 16 residues. CDR1 and CDR2 (germline): LNHDA, SQIVND (reference sequence). Trimming pared 6 bases from V and 2 bases from J, leaving 19 bases between.

This clone has only one observation. The J gene is TRBJ1-4, the V gene TRBV6-5; D possibly corresponds to TRBD1 (6 bases). The CDR3 is 12 residues long. V dropped 7 bases and J dropped 5 bases, with 8 bases sitting between them. Looked up from germline, CDR1 is MNHEY and CDR2 is SVGAGI. The CDR3 region has the DNA TGTGCCAGCAAGCAGGGGAATGAAAAACTGTTTTTT. It translates to CASKQGNEKLFF.

V usage is TRBV9 and J usage is TRBJ2-1; 13 bases are shared with TRBD2. CDR1 and CDR2 from the germline V gene are SGDLS and YYNGEE. This CDR3 region has 17 residues. J gave up 3 bases and V 0 bases, and 3 bases lay outside the gene matches. CDR3 nucleotide sequence: TGTGCCAGCAGCGTAGGACTAGCGGGAGGTAGCTACAATGAGCAGTTCTTC. This sequence encodes CASSVGLAGGSYNEQFF.

This chain connects TRBV19 to TRBJ1-5; the D is unclear. CDR1 and CDR2 from the germline V gene are LNHDA and SQIVND (reference sequence). CDR3 length: 12 amino acids. The DNA of the CDR3 is TGTGCGGGAAGGTCGGACAATCAGCCCCAGCATTTT. It codes for CAGRSDNQPQHF.

The gene calls are TRBV2 and TRBJ1-5, with D uncertain. V lost 3 bases and J lost 7, with 10 bases in between. The CDR3 length is 13 residues. Germline V CDR1 and CDR2: SNHLY, FYNNEI. CDR3 sequence: CASSDIFVQPQHF. DNA of the CDR3: TGTGCCAGCAGTGACATTTTCGTCCAGCCCCAGCATTTT.

The chain employs TRBV11-2 and TRBJ2-5; TRBD2 might be the D (6 bases). The CDR3 sequence is 14 residues long. The V end was cut by 5 bases, the J end by 1 base, with 11 bases between. Germline V gene data show CDR1 as SGHAT and CDR2 as FQNNGV. CDR3 nucleotides: TGTGCCAGCAGCCAGCGGGCCCCCCAAGAGACCCAGTACTTC. Protein: CASSQRAPQETQYF.

The chain carries TRBV5-1 and TRBJ2-7; tentative D call: TRBD1 (5 bases). Trimming took 0 bases from V and 2 from J, leaving 9 bases between them. Per the germline V gene, CDR1 is SGHRS and CDR2 is YFSETQ. CDR3 size: 14 residues. CDR3 residues: CASSLGQLTYEQYF. CDR3 DNA: TGCGCCAGCAGCTTGGGACAGCTCACCTACGAGCAGTACTTC.

The rearrangement joins TRBV9 to TRBJ1-1; tentatively, D is TRBD1 (6 bases). V was cut by 0 bases and J by 5 bases, with 17 bases left in between. The CDR3 runs 16 residues. Germline loops: CDR1 SGDLS, CDR2 YYNGEE. The CDR3 region is CASSVGAGEVVTEAFF. DNA of the CDR3: TGTGCCAGCAGCGTAGGGGCAGGGGAGGTGGTAACTGAAGCTTTCTTT. Full variable domain (remainder filled in from reference TRBV9 and TRBJ1-1): DSGVTQTPKHLITATGQRVTLRCSPRSGDLSVYWYQQSLDQGLQFLIQYYNGEERAKGNILERFSAQQFPDLHSELNLSSLELGDSALYFCASSVGAGEVVTEAFFGQGTRLTVV.

By sample fraction, this clone is medium-sized. This chain links TRBV7-9 with TRBJ2-2; D is uncertain. The CDR3 length is 12 residues. Germline assignment: CDR1 SEHNR and CDR2 FQNEAQ (reference sequence). Trimming pared 1 base from V and 3 bases from J, leaving 0 bases between. The CDR3 coding sequence is TGTGCCAGCAGCTTAGACACCGGGGAGCTGTTTTTT. It codes for CASSLDTGELFF.

The chain combines TRBV5-1 with TRBJ2-6; D gene uncertain. The CDR3 extends over 15 amino acids. Trimming removed 6 bases from V and 2 bases from J, with 12 bases in between. The V gene's germline CDR1 is SGHRS and CDR2 YFSETQ. The CDR3 DNA is TGCGCCAGCACCCCATACATCACTGGGGCCAACGTCCTGACTTTC. It encodes CASTPYITGANVLTF.

There are a few counts of this clone. The chain has TRBV7-9 and TRBJ2-2; D gene ambiguous. There are 16 residues in the CDR3. V was cut by 4 bases and J by 2 bases, with 14 bases left in between. The germline gives CDR1 SEHNR, CDR2 FQNEAQ (reference sequence). The CDR3 DNA reads as TGTGCCAGCAGCTCTCAAGAAGCCTTTAACACCGGGGAGCTGTTTTTT. Translation gives CASSSQEAFNTGELFF.

The rearrangement uses TRBV19 and TRBJ2-1; no definite D call. The CDR3 spans 14 residues. Trimming took 5 bases from V and 5 from J, leaving 13 bases between them. CDR1 LNHDA and CDR2 SQIVND come from the germline V gene (reference sequence). CDR3 in amino acids: CASSPTRYNNEQFF. The CDR3 region has the DNA TGTGCCAGTAGTCCCACCCGTTACAACAATGAGCAGTTCTTC.

This chain joins TRBV5-4 and TRBJ2-3; 11 nucleotides align to TRBD1. There are 13 residues in the CDR3. Germline V CDR1 and CDR2: SGHNT, YYREEE (reference sequence). Trimming removed 4 bases from V and 13 bases from J; junction bases left unmatched: 8. The CDR3 DNA reads TGTGCCAGCAGCAGGACAGGGGGCGGGGTTGAGTATTTT. It yields the protein CASSRTGGGVEYF.

The genes are TRBV30 and TRBJ2-1; perhaps TRBD1 as D (5 bases). The CDR3 runs 12 residues. V lost 0 bases to trimming and J lost 14 bases, with 14 bases between them. Germline CDR1 is GTSNPN and CDR2 is SVGIG (reference sequence). CDR3 nucleotides: TGTGCCTGGAGTGTTACGCAGGGTTTGGAGTTCTTC. Translation gives CAWSVTQGLEFF.

In its sample, this clone was seen a few times. The rearrangement joins TRBV21-1 to TRBJ2-5; no DNA check was done on the table's D call, TRBD2. TRBV21-1 is termed a pseudogene. The CDR3 spans 14 residues. The CDR3, as DNA: TGTGCCAGGACCGGGAGGGGTGAAGAAGAGACCCAGTACTTC. It yields the protein CARTGRGEEETQYF.

The rearrangement uses TRBV7-9 and TRBJ2-5; either TRBD1 or TRBD2 may fit D (5 bases each). V was trimmed by 3 bases and J by 1 base, leaving 15 bases between them. From germline, CDR1 is SEHNR and CDR2 FQNEAQ (reference sequence). The CDR3 contains 16 residues. DNA for the CDR3: TGTGCCAGCAGCTTCGGGTCGATGGGGGTCCAAGAGACCCAGTACTTC. Translation gives CASSFGSMGVQETQYF.